This TCR beta chain emerged from a study of blood T cells in healthy people across ages. This CDR3 has 16 amino acids. Germline V gene lookup returns CDR1 SGHVS and CDR2 FQNEAQ. A few counts support this clonotype. The junction and the germline gene differ at one end; a read error may be behind it. The use of a sample-barcoded 5' primer and a J-beta primer mix characterized a second PCR of 7 to 11 cycles. TCRdb itself ran the 5' RACE reads through MiXCR, one entry per CDR3 protein. Of hundreds of thousands of distinct CDR3 sequences in the sample, 35% to 50% are singletons; the top ten hold approximately 29%.

This chain connects TRBV7-8 to TRBJ2-3; D tentatively fits TRBD1 or TRBD2 (6 bases each). What was sequenced was blood. The clonotype was recovered from a man older than 75 in good health. CDR3 sequence reads: CASRPRAAQRGDTQYF. The CDR3 bases are TGTGCCAGCAGACCCCGTGCTGCCCAAAGGGGGGATACGCAGTACTTT. The full variable domain, rest sourced from reference TRBV7-8 and TRBJ2-3, is GAGVSQSPRYKVAKRGQDVALRCDPISGHVSLFWYQQALGQGPEFLTYFQNEAQLDKSGLPSDRFFAERPEGSVSTLKIQRTQQEDSAVYLCASRPRAAQRGDTQYFGPGTRLTVL.